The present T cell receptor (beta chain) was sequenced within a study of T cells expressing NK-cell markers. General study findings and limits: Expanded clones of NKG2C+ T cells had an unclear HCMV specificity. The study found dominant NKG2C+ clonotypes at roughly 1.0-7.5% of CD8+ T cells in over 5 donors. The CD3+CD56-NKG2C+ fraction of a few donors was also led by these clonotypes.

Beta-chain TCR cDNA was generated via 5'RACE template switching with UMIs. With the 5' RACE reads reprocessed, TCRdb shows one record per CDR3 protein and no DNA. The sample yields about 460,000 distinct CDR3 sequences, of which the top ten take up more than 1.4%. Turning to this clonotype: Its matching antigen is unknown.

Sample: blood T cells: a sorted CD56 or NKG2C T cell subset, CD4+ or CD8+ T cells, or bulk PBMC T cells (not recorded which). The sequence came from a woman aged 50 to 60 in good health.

The CDR3: CATRASGTVVDTQYF. This chain joins TRBV15 and TRBJ2-3; checking the TCRdb D call of TRBD1 is not possible without DNA. In germline, CDR1 is LNHNV, CDR2 YYDKDF (reference sequence). The CDR3 loop spans 15 amino acids.